This T cell receptor delta chain was profiled in a study of gamma-delta chains in newborns, infants, children. Overall study context: Microbial exposure reportedly drives polyclonal innate γδ T cell expansion after birth.

TCRdb re-identified clones in the reads via CATT. Altogether several thousand delta-chain clones are present, 38% being singletons, with the ten largest covering roughly 14%. The receptor comes from a child who received the measles vaccine. The sample comprised blood.

CDR3 sequence reads: CAFPDPFLPTYWGILNSADKLIF. CDR3 DNA sequence: TGTGCCTTTCCCGATCCATTCCTTCCTACATACTGGGGGATACTAAATAGCGCCGATAAACTCATCTTT. This chain connects TRDV3 to TRDJ1; 12 nucleotides align to TRDD3. Germline loops: CDR1 TVYSNPD, CDR2 GDNSRS (reference sequence). The junction had 31 bases not matched to a gene; V was cut back by 2 bases and J by 3 bases. The length of the CDR3 is 23 residues.